This T cell receptor (beta chain) was retrieved from a study of blood T cell repertoires in COVID-19. Study as a whole: Samples representing acute and convalescent COVID-19 were sourced from the United States, Italy and Spain.

Individuals drawn from approximately 26 US areas were roughly 18 to 89 years old. Among Cohort 3 donors, those recovered had two negative PCRs, clearance, or symptom resolution. In the source study's methods: Quantification of nucleated cells was approximated via reference gene primer amplification. TCRdb keeps only in-frame clones here, not all; method: immunoSEQ multiplex PCR. V, J and clone size reflect that table, while D and trimming were determined from the DNA. Among about 430,000 clones listed, more than 80% were seen once. The origin of this receptor is a man aged 25-45 years who had recovered from COVID-19. What was sequenced was PBMCs or T cells enriched from blood (not recorded which).

The CDR3 spells CASRGGASGNTIYF. DNA of the CDR3: TGCGCCAGCAGAGGGGGCGCCTCTGGAAACACCATATATTTT. The chain has TRBV10-1 and TRBJ1-3; TRBD1 aligns across 7 bases. Trimming removed 6 bases from V and 0 bases from J; junction bases left unmatched: 2. The germline gives CDR1 WNHNN, CDR2 SYGVQD (reference sequence). The CDR3 runs 14 residues.